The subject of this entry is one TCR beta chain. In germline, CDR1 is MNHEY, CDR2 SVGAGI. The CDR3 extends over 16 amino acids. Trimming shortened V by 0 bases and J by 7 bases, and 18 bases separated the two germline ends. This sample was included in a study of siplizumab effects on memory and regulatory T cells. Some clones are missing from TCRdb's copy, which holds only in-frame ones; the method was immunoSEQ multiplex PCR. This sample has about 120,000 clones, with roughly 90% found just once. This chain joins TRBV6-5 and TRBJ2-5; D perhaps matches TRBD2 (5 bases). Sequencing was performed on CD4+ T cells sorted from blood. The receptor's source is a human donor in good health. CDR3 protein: CASSYSKLASMGTQYF. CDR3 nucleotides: TGTGCCAGCAGTTACTCCAAGCTAGCTTCCATGGGGACCCAGTACTTC.